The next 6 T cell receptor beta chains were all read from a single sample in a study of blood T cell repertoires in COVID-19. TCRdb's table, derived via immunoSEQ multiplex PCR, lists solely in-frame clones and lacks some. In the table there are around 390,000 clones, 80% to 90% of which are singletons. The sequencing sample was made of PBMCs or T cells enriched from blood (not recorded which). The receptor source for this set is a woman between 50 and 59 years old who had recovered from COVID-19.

The CDR3 DNA follows: TGTGCCAGCAGTCGTTCCGGACAGGGCCCAGATACGCAGTATTTT. Its protein is CASSRSGQGPDTQYF. This chain connects TRBV25-1 to TRBJ2-3, with 8 bases that match TRBD1. Germline assignment: CDR1 MGHDK and CDR2 SYGVNS. The CDR3 is 15 residues long. The J segment lost 4 bases and the V segment lost 5 bases, leaving 8 bases of the junction unmatched.

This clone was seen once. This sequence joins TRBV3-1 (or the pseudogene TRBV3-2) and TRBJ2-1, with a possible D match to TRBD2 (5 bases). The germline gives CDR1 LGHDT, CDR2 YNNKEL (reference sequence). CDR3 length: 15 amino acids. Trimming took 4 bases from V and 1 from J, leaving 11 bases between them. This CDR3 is CASSPDYLSYNEQFF. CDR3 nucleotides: TGTGCCAGCAGCCCCGACTACCTTTCCTACAATGAGCAGTTCTTC.

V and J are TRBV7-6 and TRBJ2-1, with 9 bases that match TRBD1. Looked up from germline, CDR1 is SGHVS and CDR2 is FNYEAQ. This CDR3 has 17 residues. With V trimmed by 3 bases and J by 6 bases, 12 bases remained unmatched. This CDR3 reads CASSFLGRGQGSNEQFF. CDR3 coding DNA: TGTGCCAGCAGCTTTCTAGGCCGGGGACAGGGTAGCAATGAGCAGTTCTTC.

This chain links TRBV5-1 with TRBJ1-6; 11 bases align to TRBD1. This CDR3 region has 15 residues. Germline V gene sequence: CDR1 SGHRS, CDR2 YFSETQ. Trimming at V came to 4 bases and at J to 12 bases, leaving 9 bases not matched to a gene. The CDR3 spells CASSEPGQGVRPLHF. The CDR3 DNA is TGCGCCAGCAGCGAACCGGGACAGGGGGTGAGACCCCTCCACTTT.

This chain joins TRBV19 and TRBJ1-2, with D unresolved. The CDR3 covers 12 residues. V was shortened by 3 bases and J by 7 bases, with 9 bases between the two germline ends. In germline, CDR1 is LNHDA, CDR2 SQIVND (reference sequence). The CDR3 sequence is CASSISESGYTF. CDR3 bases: TGTGCCAGTAGTATTTCGGAGAGTGGCTACACCTTC.

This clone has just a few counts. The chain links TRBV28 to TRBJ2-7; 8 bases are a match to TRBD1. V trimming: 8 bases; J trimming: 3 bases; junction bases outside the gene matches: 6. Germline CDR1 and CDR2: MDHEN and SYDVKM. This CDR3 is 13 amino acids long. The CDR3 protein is CASADRGFYEQYF. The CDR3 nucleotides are TGTGCCAGCGCCGACAGGGGATTCTACGAGCAGTACTTC. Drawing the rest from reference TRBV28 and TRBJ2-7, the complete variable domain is DVKVTQSSRYLVKRTGEKVFLECVQDMDHENMFWYRQDPGLGLRLIYFSYDVKMKEKGDIPEGYSVSREKKERFSLILESASTNQTSMYLCASADRGFYEQYFGPGTRLTVT.